A selection of T cell receptor beta chains follows, all from one sample in a study of T-cell memory formation after mild COVID-19. MiXCR was run by TCRdb on the 5' RACE reads, yielding one entry per CDR3 protein. This table holds roughly 140,000 distinct CDR3 sequences, around 15% found once. Source material: PBMCs or a T cell subset sorted from them (not recorded which). The origin of the receptors is an adult woman who had mild COVID-19 (a few samples of this study predate the infection). Cell type and time point are not known. Each CDR3 is given with its conserved first and last residue. Fields, in order: clone size, V gene, D gene, J gene, CDR3 protein, CDR3 DNA. A D gene is named only where the DNA matches it firmly. Expanded clones are given a class, and other clones once, few, many or no size at all.

>NA|TRBV29-1|NA|TRBJ2-7
CSVTSPASYEQYF
TGCAGCGTGACGTCGCCGGCTTCCTACGAGCAGTACTTC
>few|TRBV12-3/TRBV12-4|NA|TRBJ2-7
CASSFAVVVSYEQYF
TGTGCCAGCAGTTTCGCCGTAGTAGTATCCTACGAGCAGTACTTC
>NA|TRBV12-3/TRBV12-4|TRBD2|TRBJ2-2
CASSFGTTTGELFF
TGTGCCAGCAGTTTTGGGACTACCACCGGGGAGCTGTTTTTT
>NA|TRBV6-5|NA|TRBJ1-2
CASSTGTYGYTF
TGTGCCAGCAGTACCGGGACCTATGGCTACACCTTC
>NA|TRBV9|NA|TRBJ2-1
CASSVESSTRSYNEQFF
TGTGCCAGCAGCGTAGAGTCCTCGACCCGGTCCTACAATGAGCAGTTCTTC
>NA|TRBV9|TRBD1|TRBJ2-1
CASSVRVDAGDRLSTRIDNEQFF
TGTGCCAGCAGCGTTAGAGTCGATGCAGGGGACAGGCTTTCTACCCGAATAGACAATGAGCAGTTCTTC
>few|TRBV12-3/TRBV12-4|TRBD1|TRBJ1-2
CAISGQGILF
TGTGCCATCTCGGGACAGGGGATCCTCTTC
>NA|TRBV12-3/TRBV12-4|NA|TRBJ2-1
CASSYTEQFF
TGTGCCAGCAGCTACACTGAGCAGTTCTTC
>NA|TRBV21-1|NA|TRBJ1-5
CASSKEEAGDQPQHF
TGTGCCAGCAGCAAAGAGGAGGCAGGAGATCAGCCCCAGCATTTT
>few|TRBV7-9|NA|TRBJ1-3
CASSSTAASSGNTIYF
TGTGCCAGCAGCTCCACGGCCGCGAGCTCTGGAAACACCATATATTTT
>few|TRBV7-9|NA|TRBJ1-1
CASSFTGLMNTEAFF
TGTGCCAGCAGCTTCACAGGTCTAATGAACACTGAAGCTTTCTTT
>many|TRBV4-1|NA|TRBJ2-1
CASSPRQDYNEQFF
TGCGCCAGCAGCCCCCGGCAGGACTACAATGAGCAGTTCTTC
>few|TRBV7-9|NA|TRBJ2-5
CASSLVSSGQETQYF
TGTGCCAGCAGCTTAGTCTCTAGTGGTCAAGAGACCCAGTACTTC
>NA|TRBV12-3/TRBV12-4|TRBD2|TRBJ2-7
CASSLTGGGGNEQYF
TGTGCCAGCAGTTTGACGGGTGGCGGGGGGAACGAGCAGTACTTC
>NA|TRBV19|NA|TRBJ2-3
CASSIRDWNTDTQYF
TGTGCCAGTAGTATCAGGGACTGGAACACAGATACGCAGTATTTT
>NA|TRBV10-3|TRBD1|TRBJ2-7
CAISEGTGGYEQYF
TGTGCCATCAGTGAGGGGACAGGGGGCTACGAGCAGTACTTC
>NA|TRBV24-1|TRBD1|TRBJ1-5
CACGTGPSNQPQHF
TGTGCCTGCGGGACAGGGCCCAGCAATCAGCCCCAGCATTTT
>NA|TRBV12-3/TRBV12-4|NA|TRBJ2-7
CASSLTTPYEQYF
TGTGCCAGCAGTTTGACTACTCCATACGAGCAGTACTTC
>NA|TRBV6-2/TRBV6-3|NA|TRBJ1-1
CASARTANTEAFF
TGTGCCAGCGCTCGGACAGCGAACACTGAAGCTTTCTTT
>many|TRBV4-1|NA|TRBJ2-2
CASSQERGALPGELFF
TGCGCCAGCAGCCAAGAACGGGGGGCGCTCCCCGGGGAGCTGTTTTTT
>NA|TRBV3-1|NA|TRBJ2-1
CASSLNPGLRHNEQFF
TGTGCCAGCAGCCTTAATCCGGGACTGCGACACAATGAGCAGTTCTTC
>NA|TRBV11-1|NA|TRBJ2-1
CASSSLYRASSLDSYGGNEQFF
TGTGCCAGCAGCTCCCTCTACAGGGCGTCTAGCCTAGACAGTTATGGAGGCAATGAGCAGTTCTTC
>NA|TRBV6-6|TRBD2|TRBJ2-2
CASSYFPAGRASTGELFF
TGTGCCAGCAGTTACTTCCCGGCTGGGAGGGCCAGTACCGGGGAGCTGTTTTTT